This T cell receptor beta chain was identified during a study of response to subunit inactivated influenza vaccine. TCRdb reprocessed the RT-PCR reads via MiXCR and lists one record per CDR3 protein. This table has 450,000 to 600,000 distinct CDR3 sequences, about 7.2% appearing once. Germline-derived CDR1 and CDR2 are ENHRY and SYGVKD. Unmatched junction bases numbered 4, after V lost 0 bases and J lost 4 bases. The length of the CDR3 is 15 residues. The receptor was derived from a man between 50 and 69 years old who received an inactivated influenza vaccine. The sequenced sample was PBMCs from blood, obtained less than 30 months after vaccination. The chain couples TRBV10-3 to TRBJ2-3, with 7 bases aligning to TRBD2. CDR3 in amino acids: CAISESGGSADTQYF. For the CDR3, the DNA is TGTGCCATCAGTGAGTCCGGCGGGAGTGCAGATACGCAGTATTTT.